The clone carrying this T cell receptor (beta chain) was picked up a small number of times. No antigen is known for it. These data are taken from a study of shared clonotypes between healthy human individuals. Background on the study: CD4 naive cells filled three plates per donor, CD4 memory three, CD8 naive two and CD8 memory one. Points from the study as a whole: Estimated clonotype richness was generally higher in naive than memory subsets. Despite large depth, sorted-subset datasets appeared incompletely sequenced.

Here immunoSEQ multiplex PCR was the method, and the copy in TCRdb shows in-frame clones only, minus some. The data show a few million clones, under 95% seen once. CDR3 length: 19 amino acids. V trimming: 3 bases; J trimming: 2 bases; junction bases outside the gene matches: 16. Germline V gives CDR1 LNHDA, CDR2 SQIVND (reference sequence). This clonotype was obtained from a man aged 18-30 years in good health. Some clones in this sample may be carry-over from other donors' samples. The rearrangement links TRBV19 to TRBJ1-5; 7 nucleotides line up with TRBD1. What was sequenced was naive CD4+ T cells from PBMCs. Subset in this sample: CD45RA+ positively selected. The CDR3 loop reads CASSIGLGQGVVGNQPQHF. The CDR3 DNA is TGTGCCAGTAGTATCGGGCTTGGTCAGGGGGTCGTTGGCAATCAGCCCCAGCATTTT.